This T cell receptor beta chain was captured by sequencing in a study of T cell responses to AZD1222 COVID-19 vaccine. Study outcomes and limitations: Breadth and depth of Spike-specific TCRs rose after two AZD1222 doses. Unmutated variant regions are reportedly the target of nearly half of TCRs that are spike-specific. Donors were mostly white British, more females; clonal diversity possibly underestimated.

V shed 4 bases and J 5 bases; nucleotides not matched to a gene: 2. The germline gives CDR1 SGHNT, CDR2 YYREEE (reference sequence). The CDR3 is 13 amino acids. Concerning this clone itself: Its matching antigen is unknown.

Clones were read by immunoSEQ multiplex PCR, and TCRdb kept only the in-frame ones, dropping some. The sample holds 120,000 or so clones, about nine tenths seen once. This clonotype was sampled from an adult who received the MenACWY meningococcal vaccine as a control. Here the sequenced sample was peripheral blood, taken 28 days after the second dose of the MenACWY control vaccine. V and J are TRBV5-4 and TRBJ2-7; TRBD2 matches at 11 bases. The CDR3 sequence: CASSTGLADEQYF. CDR3 DNA: TGTGCCAGCAGCACGGGACTAGCGGACGAGCAGTACTTC.